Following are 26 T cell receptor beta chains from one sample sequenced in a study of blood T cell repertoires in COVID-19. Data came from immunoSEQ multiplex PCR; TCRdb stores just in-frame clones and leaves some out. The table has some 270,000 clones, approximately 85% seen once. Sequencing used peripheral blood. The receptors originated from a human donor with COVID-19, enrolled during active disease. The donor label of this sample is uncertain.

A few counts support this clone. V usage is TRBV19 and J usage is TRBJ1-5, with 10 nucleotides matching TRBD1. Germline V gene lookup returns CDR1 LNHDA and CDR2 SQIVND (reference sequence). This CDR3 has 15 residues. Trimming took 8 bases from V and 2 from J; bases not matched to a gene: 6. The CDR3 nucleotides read TGTGCCAGTGAAACGACAGGGGGCGGCAATCAGCCCCAGCATTTT. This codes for CASETTGGGNQPQHF.

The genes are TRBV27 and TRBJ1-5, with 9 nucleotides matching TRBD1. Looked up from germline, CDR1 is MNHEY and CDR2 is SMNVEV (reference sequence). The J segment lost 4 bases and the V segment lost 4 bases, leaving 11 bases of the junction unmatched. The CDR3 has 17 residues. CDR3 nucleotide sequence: TGTGCCAGCAGTTCCCCTACCCGGGACAGGGCGAATCAGCCCCAGCATTTT. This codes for CASSSPTRDRANQPQHF.

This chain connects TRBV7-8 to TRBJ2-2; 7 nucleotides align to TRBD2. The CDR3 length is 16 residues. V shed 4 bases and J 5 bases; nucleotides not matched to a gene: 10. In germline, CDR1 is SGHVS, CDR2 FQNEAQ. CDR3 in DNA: TGTGCCAGCAGCTCTCACCTGGCGGGAGCTACCGGGGAGCTGTTTTTT. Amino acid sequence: CASSSHLAGATGELFF.

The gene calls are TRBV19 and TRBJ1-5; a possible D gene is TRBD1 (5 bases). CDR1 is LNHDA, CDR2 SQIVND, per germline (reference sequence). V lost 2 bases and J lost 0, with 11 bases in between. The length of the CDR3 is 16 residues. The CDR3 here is CASSIPDRNSNQPQHF. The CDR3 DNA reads TGTGCCAGTAGTATACCCGACAGAAATAGCAATCAGCCCCAGCATTTT. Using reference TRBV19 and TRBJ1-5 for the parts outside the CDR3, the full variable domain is DGGITQSPKYLFRKEGQNVTLSCEQNLNHDAMYWYRQDPGQGLRLIYYSQIVNDFQKGDIAEGYSVSREKKESFPLTVTSAQKNPTAFYLCASSIPDRNSNQPQHFGDGTRLSIL.

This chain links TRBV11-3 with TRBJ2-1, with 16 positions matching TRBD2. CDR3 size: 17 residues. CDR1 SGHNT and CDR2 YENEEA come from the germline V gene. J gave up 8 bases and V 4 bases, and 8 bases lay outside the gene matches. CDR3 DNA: TGTGCCAGCAGCTCGGGACTAGCGGGAGGGCCGGAGGATGAGCAGTTCTTC. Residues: CASSSGLAGGPEDEQFF.

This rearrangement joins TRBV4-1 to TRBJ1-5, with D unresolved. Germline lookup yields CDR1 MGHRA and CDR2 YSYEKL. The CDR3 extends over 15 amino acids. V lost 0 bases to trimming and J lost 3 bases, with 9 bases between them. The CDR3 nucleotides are TGCGCCAGCAGCCAAGATTGGAGGGTCAATCAGCCCCAGCATTTT. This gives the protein CASSQDWRVNQPQHF.

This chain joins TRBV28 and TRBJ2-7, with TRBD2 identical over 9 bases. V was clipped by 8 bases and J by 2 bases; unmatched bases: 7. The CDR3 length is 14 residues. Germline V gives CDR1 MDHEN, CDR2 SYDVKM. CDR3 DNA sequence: TGTGCCAGCCTAACCGGACTAGCGACCTACGAGCAGTACTTC. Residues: CASLTGLATYEQYF.

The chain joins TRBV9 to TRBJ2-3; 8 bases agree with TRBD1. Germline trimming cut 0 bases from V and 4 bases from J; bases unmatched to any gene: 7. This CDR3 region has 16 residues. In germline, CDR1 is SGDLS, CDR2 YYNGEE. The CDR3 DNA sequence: TGTGCCAGCAGCGTAGCCGGCACAGGGGGACCAGATACGCAGTATTTT. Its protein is CASSVAGTGGPDTQYF.

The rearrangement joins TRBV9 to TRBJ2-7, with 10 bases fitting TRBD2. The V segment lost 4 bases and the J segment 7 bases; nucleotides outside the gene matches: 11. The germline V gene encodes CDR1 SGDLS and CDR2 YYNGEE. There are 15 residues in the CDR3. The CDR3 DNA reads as TGTGCCAGCAGCATAGACATAGCGGGAGGTAGAGAGCAGTACTTC. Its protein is CASSIDIAGGREQYF.

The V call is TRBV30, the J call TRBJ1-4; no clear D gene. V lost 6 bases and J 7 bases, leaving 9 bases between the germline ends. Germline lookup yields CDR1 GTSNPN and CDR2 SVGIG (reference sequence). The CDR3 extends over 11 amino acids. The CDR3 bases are TGTGCCTGTAAACCGGGTGAAAAACTGTTTTTT. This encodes CACKPGEKLFF.

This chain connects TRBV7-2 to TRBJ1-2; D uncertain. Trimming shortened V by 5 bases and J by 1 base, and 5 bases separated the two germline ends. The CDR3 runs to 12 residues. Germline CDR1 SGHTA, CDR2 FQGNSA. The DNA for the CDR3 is TGTGCCAGCAGCGCAGTTAACTATGGCTACACCTTC. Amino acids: CASSAVNYGYTF. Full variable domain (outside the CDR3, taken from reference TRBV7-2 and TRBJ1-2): GAGVSQSPSNKVTEKGKDVELRCDPISGHTALYWYRQSLGQGLEFLIYFQGNSAPDKSGLPSDRFSAERTGGSVSTLTIQRTQQEDSAVYLCASSAVNYGYTFGSGTRLTVV.

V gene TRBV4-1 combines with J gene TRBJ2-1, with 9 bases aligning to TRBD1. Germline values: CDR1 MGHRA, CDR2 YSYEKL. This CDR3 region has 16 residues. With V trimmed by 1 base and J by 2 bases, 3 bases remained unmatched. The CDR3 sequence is CASSQGRTGAYNEQFF. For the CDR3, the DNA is TGCGCCAGCAGCCAAGGAAGGACAGGGGCCTACAATGAGCAGTTCTTC.

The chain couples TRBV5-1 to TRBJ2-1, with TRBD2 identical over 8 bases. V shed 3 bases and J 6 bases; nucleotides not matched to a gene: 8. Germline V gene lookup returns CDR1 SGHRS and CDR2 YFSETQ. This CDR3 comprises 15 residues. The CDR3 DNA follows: TGCGCCAGCAGCTCCGGACTAGCAACGGCCAATGAGCAGTTCTTC. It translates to CASSSGLATANEQFF.

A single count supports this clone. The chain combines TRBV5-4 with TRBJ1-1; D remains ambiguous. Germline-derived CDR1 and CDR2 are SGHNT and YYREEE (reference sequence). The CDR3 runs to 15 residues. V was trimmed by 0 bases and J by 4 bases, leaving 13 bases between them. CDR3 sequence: CASSLASRGVTEAFF. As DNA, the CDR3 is TGTGCCAGCAGCTTGGCCAGCCGCGGTGTCACTGAAGCTTTCTTT.

CDR3 sequence: CAVGGQYYEQYF. For the CDR3, the DNA is TGTGCGGTCGGGGGACAGTACTACGAGCAGTACTTC. The genes are TRBV28 and TRBJ2-7; tentatively, D is TRBD1 (7 bases). The CDR3 contains 12 residues. Germline assignment: CDR1 MDHEN and CDR2 SYDVKM.

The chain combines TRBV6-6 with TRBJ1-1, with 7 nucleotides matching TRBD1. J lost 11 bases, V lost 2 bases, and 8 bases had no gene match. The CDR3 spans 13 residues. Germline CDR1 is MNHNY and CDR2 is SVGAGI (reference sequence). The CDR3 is CASSYVSGQEAFF. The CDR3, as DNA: TGTGCCAGCAGTTACGTTTCAGGACAGGAGGCTTTCTTT.

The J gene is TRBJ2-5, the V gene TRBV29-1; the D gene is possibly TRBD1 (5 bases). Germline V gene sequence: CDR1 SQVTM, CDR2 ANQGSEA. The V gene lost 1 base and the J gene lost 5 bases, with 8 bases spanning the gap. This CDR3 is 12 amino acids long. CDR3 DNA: TGCAGCGTTGAAGTTCAGGGCGAGACCCAGTACTTC. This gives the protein CSVEVQGETQYF.

The CDR3 spells CASRTAGMNTEAFF. DNA of the CDR3: TGTGCCAGCAGGACGGCAGGGATGAACACTGAAGCTTTCTTT. This chain uses TRBV27 with TRBJ1-1; D perhaps matches TRBD1 (5 bases). CDR3 length equals 14 residues. Trimming took 6 bases from V and 0 from J, leaving 11 bases between them. The germline V gene has CDR1 MNHEY and CDR2 SMNVEV (reference sequence).

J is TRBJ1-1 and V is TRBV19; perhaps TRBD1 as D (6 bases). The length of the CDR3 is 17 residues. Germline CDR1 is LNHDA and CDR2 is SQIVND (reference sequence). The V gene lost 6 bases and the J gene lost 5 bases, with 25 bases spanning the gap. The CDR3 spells CASRRVPRDTLGTEAFF. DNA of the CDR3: TGTGCCAGTAGGCGGGTCCCAAGGGACACTCTTGGGACTGAAGCTTTCTTT.

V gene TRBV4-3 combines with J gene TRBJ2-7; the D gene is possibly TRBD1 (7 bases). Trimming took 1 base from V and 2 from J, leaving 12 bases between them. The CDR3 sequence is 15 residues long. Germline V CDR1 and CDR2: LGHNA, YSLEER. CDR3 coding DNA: TGCGCCAGCAGCCAAGTCCAGGGGGGTACCTACGAGCAGTACTTC. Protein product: CASSQVQGGTYEQYF.

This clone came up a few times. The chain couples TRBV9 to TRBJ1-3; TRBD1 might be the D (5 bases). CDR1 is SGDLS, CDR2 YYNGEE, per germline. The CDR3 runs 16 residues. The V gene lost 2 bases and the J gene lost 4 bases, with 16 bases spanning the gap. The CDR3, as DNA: TGTGCCAGCAGCGTGGCGGGGGGAGTTTGGGGAAACACCATATATTTT. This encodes CASSVAGGVWGNTIYF.

Written as DNA, the CDR3 is TGTGCCTGGACCAAGGACAGAATGAACACTGAAGCTTTCTTT. Amino acid sequence: CAWTKDRMNTEAFF. The V and J genes are TRBV30 and TRBJ1-1; weak D call: TRBD1 (6 bases). CDR3 length: 14 amino acids. Germline loops: CDR1 GTSNPN, CDR2 SVGIG (reference sequence). V shed 4 bases and J shed 0 bases, with 12 bases lying between them.

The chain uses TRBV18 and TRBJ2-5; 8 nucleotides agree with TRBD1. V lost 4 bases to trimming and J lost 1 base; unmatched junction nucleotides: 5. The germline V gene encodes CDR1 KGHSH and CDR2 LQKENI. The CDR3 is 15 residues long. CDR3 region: CASSLGQGLQETQYF. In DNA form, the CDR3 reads TGTGCCAGCTCACTCGGACAGGGCCTCCAAGAGACCCAGTACTTC.

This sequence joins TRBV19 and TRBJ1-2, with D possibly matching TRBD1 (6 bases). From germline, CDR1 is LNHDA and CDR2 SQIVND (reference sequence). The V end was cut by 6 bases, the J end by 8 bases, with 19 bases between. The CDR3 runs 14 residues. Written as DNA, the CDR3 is TGTGCCAGTAGCGAATCTACAGGGAGACGCGGCTACACCTTC. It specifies CASSESTGRRGYTF. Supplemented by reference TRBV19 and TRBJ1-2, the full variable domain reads DGGITQSPKYLFRKEGQNVTLSCEQNLNHDAMYWYRQDPGQGLRLIYYSQIVNDFQKGDIAEGYSVSREKKESFPLTVTSAQKNPTAFYLCASSESTGRRGYTFGSGTRLTVV.

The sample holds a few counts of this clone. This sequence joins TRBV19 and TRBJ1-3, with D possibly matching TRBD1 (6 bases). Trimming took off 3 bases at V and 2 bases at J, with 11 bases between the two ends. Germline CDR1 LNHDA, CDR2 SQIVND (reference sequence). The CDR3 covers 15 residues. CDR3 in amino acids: CASSMGAGPGNTIYF. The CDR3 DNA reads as TGTGCCAGTAGTATGGGGGCAGGACCTGGAAACACCATATATTTT.

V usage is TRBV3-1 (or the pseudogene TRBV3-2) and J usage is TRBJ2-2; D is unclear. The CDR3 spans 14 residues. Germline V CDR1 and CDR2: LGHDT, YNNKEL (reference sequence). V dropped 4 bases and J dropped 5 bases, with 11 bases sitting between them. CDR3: CASSPVVRTGELFF. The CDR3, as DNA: TGTGCCAGCAGCCCGGTGGTTCGGACCGGGGAGCTGTTTTTT.